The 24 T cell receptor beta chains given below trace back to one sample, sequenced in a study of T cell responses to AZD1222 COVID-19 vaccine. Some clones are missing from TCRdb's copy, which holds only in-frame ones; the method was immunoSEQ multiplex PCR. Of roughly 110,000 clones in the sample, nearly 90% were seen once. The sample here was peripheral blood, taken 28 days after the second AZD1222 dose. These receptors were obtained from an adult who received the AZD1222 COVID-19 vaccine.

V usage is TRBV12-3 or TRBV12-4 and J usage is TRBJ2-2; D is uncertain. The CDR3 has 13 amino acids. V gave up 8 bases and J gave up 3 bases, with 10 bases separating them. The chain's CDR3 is CASSDGYTGELFF. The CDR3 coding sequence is TGTGCCAGCTCGGACGGCTACACCGGGGAGCTGTTTTTT.

For the CDR3, the DNA is TGTGCCAGCAGCTTAGGGTCAGGGGTTGCCTATGGCTACACCTTC. Its protein is CASSLGSGVAYGYTF. The gene calls are TRBV13 and TRBJ1-2, with a weak D call TRBD1 (6 bases). Per germline, CDR1 PRHDT and CDR2 FYEKMQ (reference sequence). Trimming stripped 0 bases from V and 4 bases from J, with 12 bases between. The CDR3 runs 15 residues. The full variable domain, rest sourced from reference TRBV13 and TRBJ1-2, is AAGVIQSPRHLIKEKRETATLKCYPIPRHDTVYWYQQGPGQDPQFLISFYEKMQSDKGSIPDRFSAQQFSDYHSELNMSSLELGDSALYFCASSLGSGVAYGYTFGSGTRLTVV.

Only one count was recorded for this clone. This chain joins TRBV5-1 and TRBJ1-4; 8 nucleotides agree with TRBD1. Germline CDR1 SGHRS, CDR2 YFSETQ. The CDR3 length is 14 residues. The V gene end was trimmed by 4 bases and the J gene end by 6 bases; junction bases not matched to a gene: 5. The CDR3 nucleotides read TGCGCCAGCAGCCCGGACAGGGTCGATGAAAAACTGTTTTTT. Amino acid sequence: CASSPDRVDEKLFF.

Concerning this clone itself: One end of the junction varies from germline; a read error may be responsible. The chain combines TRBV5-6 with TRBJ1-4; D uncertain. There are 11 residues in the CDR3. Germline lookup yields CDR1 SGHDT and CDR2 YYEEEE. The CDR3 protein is CASSLGPTSVF. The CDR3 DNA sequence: TGTGCCAGCAGCTTGGGACCTACTAGTGTTTTT.

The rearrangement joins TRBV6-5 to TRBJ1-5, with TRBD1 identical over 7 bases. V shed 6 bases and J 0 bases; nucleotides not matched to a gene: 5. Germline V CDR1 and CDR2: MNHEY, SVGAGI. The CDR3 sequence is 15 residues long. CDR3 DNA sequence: TGTGCCAGCAGCGAGGGGACAGTTAGCAATCAGCCCCAGCATTTT. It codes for CASSEGTVSNQPQHF.

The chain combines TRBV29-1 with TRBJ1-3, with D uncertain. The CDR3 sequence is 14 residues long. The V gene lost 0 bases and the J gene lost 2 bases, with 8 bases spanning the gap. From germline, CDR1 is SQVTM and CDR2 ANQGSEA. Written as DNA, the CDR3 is TGCAGCGTTGAAGATTCTTTACCTGGAAACACCATATATTTT. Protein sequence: CSVEDSLPGNTIYF. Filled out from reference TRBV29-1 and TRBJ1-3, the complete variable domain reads SAVISQKPSRDICQRGTSLTIQCQVDSQVTMMFWYRQQPGQSLTLIATANQGSEATYESGFVIDKFPISRPNLTFSTLTVSNMSPEDSSIYLCSVEDSLPGNTIYFGEGSWLTVV.

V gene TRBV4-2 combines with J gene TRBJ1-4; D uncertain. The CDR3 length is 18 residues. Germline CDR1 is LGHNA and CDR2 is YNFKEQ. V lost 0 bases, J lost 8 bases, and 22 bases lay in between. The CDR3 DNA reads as TGTGCCAGCAGCCAAGATTGGGTTTCGGCAGTATCCGCGGAAAAACTGTTTTTT. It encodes CASSQDWVSAVSAEKLFF.

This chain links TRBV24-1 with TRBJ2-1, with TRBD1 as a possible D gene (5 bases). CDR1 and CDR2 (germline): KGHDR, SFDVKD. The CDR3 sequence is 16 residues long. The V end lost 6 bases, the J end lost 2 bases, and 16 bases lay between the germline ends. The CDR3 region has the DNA TGTGCCACCAGTCCCAATTTCGCAGGGCCCTACAATGAGCAGTTCTTC. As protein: CATSPNFAGPYNEQFF.

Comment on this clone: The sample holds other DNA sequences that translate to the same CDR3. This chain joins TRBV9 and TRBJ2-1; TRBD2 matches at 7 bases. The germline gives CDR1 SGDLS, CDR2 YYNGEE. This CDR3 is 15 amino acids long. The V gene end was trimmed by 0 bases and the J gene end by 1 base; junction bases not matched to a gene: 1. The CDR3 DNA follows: TGTGCCAGCAGCGTAGGCGGGGGTTCCTACAATGAGCAGTTCTTC. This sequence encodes CASSVGGGSYNEQFF.

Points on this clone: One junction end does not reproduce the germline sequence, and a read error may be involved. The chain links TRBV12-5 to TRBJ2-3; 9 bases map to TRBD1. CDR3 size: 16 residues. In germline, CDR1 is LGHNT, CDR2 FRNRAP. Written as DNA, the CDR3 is TGTGCTAGCGGTTTGCCCCGGACAGGGGACACAGATACGCAGTATTTT. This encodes CASGLPRTGDTDTQYF.

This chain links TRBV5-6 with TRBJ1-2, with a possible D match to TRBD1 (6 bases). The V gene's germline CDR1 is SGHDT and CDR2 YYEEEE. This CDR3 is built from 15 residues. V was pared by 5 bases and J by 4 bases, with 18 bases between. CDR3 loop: CASSLRTADFYGYTF. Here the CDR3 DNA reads TGTGCCAGCAGTTTGAGGACAGCAGACTTCTATGGCTACACCTTC.

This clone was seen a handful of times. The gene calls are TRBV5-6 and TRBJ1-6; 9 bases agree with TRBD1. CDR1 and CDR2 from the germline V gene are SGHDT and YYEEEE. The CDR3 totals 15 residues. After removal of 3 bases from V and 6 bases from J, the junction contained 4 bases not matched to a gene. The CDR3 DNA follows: TGTGCCAGCAGCTCGGGACAGGGAGCTAATTCACCCCTCCACTTT. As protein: CASSSGQGANSPLHF.

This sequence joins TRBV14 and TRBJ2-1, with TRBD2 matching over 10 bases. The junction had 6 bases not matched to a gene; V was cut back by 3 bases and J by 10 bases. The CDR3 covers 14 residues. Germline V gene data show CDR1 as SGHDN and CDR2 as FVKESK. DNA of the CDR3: TGTGCCAGCAGCCAGGCGGGACTAGCGATAGAGCAGTTCTTC. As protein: CASSQAGLAIEQFF.

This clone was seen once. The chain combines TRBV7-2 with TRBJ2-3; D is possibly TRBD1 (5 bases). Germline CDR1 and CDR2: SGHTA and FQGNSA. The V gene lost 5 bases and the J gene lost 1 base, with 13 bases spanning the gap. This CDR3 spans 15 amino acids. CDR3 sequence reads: CASSLIGAGTDTQYF. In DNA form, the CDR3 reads TGTGCCAGCAGCCTCATTGGGGCAGGCACAGATACGCAGTATTTT.

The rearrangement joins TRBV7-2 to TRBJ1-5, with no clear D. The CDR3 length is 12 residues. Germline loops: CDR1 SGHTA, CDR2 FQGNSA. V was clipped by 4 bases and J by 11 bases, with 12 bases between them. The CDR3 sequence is CASSSPRGSQHF. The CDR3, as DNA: TGTGCCAGCAGCTCCCCGCGAGGGTCCCAGCATTTT. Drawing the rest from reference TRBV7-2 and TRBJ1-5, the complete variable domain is GAGVSQSPSNKVTEKGKDVELRCDPISGHTALYWYRQSLGQGLEFLIYFQGNSAPDKSGLPSDRFSAERTGGSVSTLTIQRTQQEDSAVYLCASSSPRGSQHFGDGTRLSIL.

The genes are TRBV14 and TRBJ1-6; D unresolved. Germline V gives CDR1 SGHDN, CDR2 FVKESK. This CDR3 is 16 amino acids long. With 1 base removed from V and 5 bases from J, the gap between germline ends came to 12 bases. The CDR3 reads CASSQAGIGDNSPLHF. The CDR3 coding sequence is TGTGCCAGCAGCCAAGCTGGAATAGGCGATAATTCACCCCTCCACTTT. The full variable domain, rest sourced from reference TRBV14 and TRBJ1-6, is EAGVTQFPSHSVIEKGQTVTLRCDPISGHDNLYWYRRVMGKEIKFLLHFVKESKQDESGMPNNRFLAERTGGTYSTLKVQPAELEDSGVYFCASSQAGIGDNSPLHFGNGTRLTVT.

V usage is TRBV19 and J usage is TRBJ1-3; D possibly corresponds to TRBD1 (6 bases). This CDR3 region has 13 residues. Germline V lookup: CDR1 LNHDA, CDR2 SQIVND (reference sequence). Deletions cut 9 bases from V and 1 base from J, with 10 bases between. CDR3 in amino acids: CASSDSSGNTIYF. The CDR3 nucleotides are TGTGCCAGCTCGGACAGTTCTGGAAACACCATATATTTT.

As DNA, the CDR3 is TGTGCCATCAGTGGCTCCGGGACAGGGGGCGGTGGAAACATTCAGTACTTC. It yields the protein CAISGSGTGGGGNIQYF. The rearrangement uses TRBV10-3 and TRBJ2-4; 12 bases are shared with TRBD1. V dropped 4 bases and J dropped 6; count of bases not matched to a gene: 10. The CDR3 loop spans 17 amino acids. Germline V gene lookup returns CDR1 ENHRY and CDR2 SYGVKD.

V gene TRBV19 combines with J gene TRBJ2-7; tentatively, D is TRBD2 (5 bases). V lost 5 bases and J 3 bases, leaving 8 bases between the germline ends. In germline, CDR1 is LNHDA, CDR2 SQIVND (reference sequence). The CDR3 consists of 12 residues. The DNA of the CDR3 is TGTGCCAGTAGTCCCCGGGGCTACGAGCAGTACTTC. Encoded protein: CASSPRGYEQYF.

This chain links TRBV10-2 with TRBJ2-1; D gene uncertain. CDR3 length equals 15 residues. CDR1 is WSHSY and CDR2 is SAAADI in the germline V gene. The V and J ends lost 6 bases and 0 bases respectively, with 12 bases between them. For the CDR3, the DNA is TGCGCCAGCAGACTGGACCTTAGCTCCTACAATGAGCAGTTCTTC. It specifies CASRLDLSSYNEQFF.

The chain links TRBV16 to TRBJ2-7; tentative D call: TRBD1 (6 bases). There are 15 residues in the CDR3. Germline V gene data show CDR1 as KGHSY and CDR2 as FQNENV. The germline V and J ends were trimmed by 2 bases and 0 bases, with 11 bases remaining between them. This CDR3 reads CASSQGGSSSYEQYF. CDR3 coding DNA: TGTGCCAGCAGCCAAGGGGGCTCCAGCTCCTACGAGCAGTACTTC.

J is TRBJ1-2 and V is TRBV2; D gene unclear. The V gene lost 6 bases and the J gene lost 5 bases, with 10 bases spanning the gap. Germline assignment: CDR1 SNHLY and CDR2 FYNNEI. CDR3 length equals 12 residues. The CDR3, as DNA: TGTGCCAGCAGGGGCCCGGGGTATGGCTACACCTTC. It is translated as CASRGPGYGYTF.

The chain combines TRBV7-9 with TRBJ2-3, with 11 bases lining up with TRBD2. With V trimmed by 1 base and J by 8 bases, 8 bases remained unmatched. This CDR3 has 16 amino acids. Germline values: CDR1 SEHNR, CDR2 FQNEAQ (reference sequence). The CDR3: CASSLELAGVERTQYF. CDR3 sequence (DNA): TGTGCCAGCAGCTTAGAACTAGCGGGGGTGGAGCGTACGCAGTATTTT.

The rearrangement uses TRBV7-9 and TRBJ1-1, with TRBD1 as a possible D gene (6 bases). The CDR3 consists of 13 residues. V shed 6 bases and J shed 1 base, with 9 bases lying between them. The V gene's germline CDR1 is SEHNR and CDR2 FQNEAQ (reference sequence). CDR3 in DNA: TGTGCCAGCAGGTGGGGACAGAACACTGAAGCTTTCTTT. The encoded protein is CASRWGQNTEAFF.